These T cell receptor beta chains were read from a single sample in a study of blood T cells in healthy people across ages. Each CDR3 protein is one row after TCRdb ran MiXCR on the 5' RACE reads. This table holds under 950,000 distinct CDR3 sequences, approximately 21% found once. The sequenced sample consisted of blood. These receptors originate from a man aged 65-85 years in good health. The CDR3 runs from the conserved cysteine through the conserved F or W. Fields, in order: clone size, D gene, J gene, CDR3 length, V gene, CDR3 DNA, CDR3 protein. A D gene is named only where the DNA matches it firmly. The size field is filled for only some rows; it gives once, few, many or a size class.

clone_size: many
d_call: TRBD1
j_call: TRBJ1-1
cdr3_length: 13
v_call: TRBV10-2
cdr3_nt: TGCGCCAGCAGTACGGCAGGGGGGCTTGAAGCTTTCTTT
cdr3_aa: CASSTAGGLEAFF

clone_size: NA
d_call: NA
j_call: TRBJ1-1
cdr3_length: 12
v_call: TRBV6-1
cdr3_nt: TGTGCCAGCATCCAAAGGGGAACTGAAGCTTTCTTT
cdr3_aa: CASIQRGTEAFF

clone_size: many
d_call: TRBD2
j_call: TRBJ2-3
cdr3_length: 14
v_call: TRBV20-1
cdr3_nt: TGCAGTGCTAATCCGGCGGGGGGGACAGATACGCAGTATTTT
cdr3_aa: CSANPAGGTDTQYF

clone_size: NA
d_call: NA
j_call: TRBJ2-3
cdr3_length: 13
v_call: TRBV20-1
cdr3_nt: TGCAGCAGTGGCAGGACTCTCACAGATACGCAGTATTTT
cdr3_aa: CSSGRTLTDTQYF

clone_size: few
d_call: TRBD2
j_call: TRBJ2-3
cdr3_length: 16
v_call: TRBV12-3/TRBV12-4
cdr3_nt: TGTGCCAGCAGAGGACTAGCGGGTACGATATCAGATACGCAGTATTTT
cdr3_aa: CASRGLAGTISDTQYF

clone_size: few
d_call: NA
j_call: TRBJ1-2
cdr3_length: 15
v_call: TRBV20-1
cdr3_nt: TGCAGGACCTCCGGGACAAATTTTATTGACTATGGCTACACCTTC
cdr3_aa: CRTSGTNFIDYGYTF

clone_size: many
d_call: NA
j_call: TRBJ2-5
cdr3_length: 13
v_call: TRBV7-6
cdr3_nt: TGTGCCAGCAGCCCCTTAGAGCAAGAGACCCAGTACTTC
cdr3_aa: CASSPLEQETQYF

clone_size: NA
d_call: NA
j_call: TRBJ1-5
cdr3_length: 15
v_call: TRBV5-1
cdr3_nt: TGCGCCAGCAGCCCCGAGGGCGCATTTCATCAGCCCCAGCATTTT
cdr3_aa: CASSPEGAFHQPQHF

clone_size: few
d_call: TRBD1
j_call: TRBJ2-5
cdr3_length: 12
v_call: TRBV3-1
cdr3_nt: TGTGCCAGCAGCCTATCCCGGGACAGTCAGTACTTC
cdr3_aa: CASSLSRDSQYF

clone_size: few
d_call: TRBD1
j_call: TRBJ2-3
cdr3_length: 14
v_call: TRBV29-1
cdr3_nt: TGCAGCGTTGCGAGGACAGGGAGCACAGATACGCAGTATTTT
cdr3_aa: CSVARTGSTDTQYF

clone_size: few
d_call: TRBD1
j_call: TRBJ2-4
cdr3_length: 18
v_call: TRBV19
cdr3_nt: TGTGCCAGTAGTAACCGGGACAGGGCAGGTAGAGCCAAAAACATTCAGTACTTC
cdr3_aa: CASSNRDRAGRAKNIQYF

clone_size: NA
d_call: NA
j_call: TRBJ2-1
cdr3_length: 14
v_call: TRBV29-1
cdr3_nt: TGCAGCTTCCTTTCCTTGGGACGCCACAATGAGCAGTTCTTC
cdr3_aa: CSFLSLGRHNEQFF

clone_size: few
d_call: NA
j_call: TRBJ2-3
cdr3_length: 15
v_call: TRBV19
cdr3_nt: TGTGCCATCTCGCCCTATACCCCAGAAGGAGATACGCAGTATTTT
cdr3_aa: CAISPYTPEGDTQYF

clone_size: NA
d_call: TRBD2
j_call: TRBJ2-7
cdr3_length: 17
v_call: TRBV6-5
cdr3_nt: TGTGCCAGCAGTTCAAGACTAGCGGGGAGCCTCTCCTACGAGCAGTACTTC
cdr3_aa: CASSSRLAGSLSYEQYF

clone_size: NA
d_call: NA
j_call: TRBJ2-5
cdr3_length: 16
v_call: TRBV12-3/TRBV12-4
cdr3_nt: TGTGCCAGCAGTTTAGTTCTGGCGGGGTCCCAAGAGACCCAGTACTTC
cdr3_aa: CASSLVLAGSQETQYF